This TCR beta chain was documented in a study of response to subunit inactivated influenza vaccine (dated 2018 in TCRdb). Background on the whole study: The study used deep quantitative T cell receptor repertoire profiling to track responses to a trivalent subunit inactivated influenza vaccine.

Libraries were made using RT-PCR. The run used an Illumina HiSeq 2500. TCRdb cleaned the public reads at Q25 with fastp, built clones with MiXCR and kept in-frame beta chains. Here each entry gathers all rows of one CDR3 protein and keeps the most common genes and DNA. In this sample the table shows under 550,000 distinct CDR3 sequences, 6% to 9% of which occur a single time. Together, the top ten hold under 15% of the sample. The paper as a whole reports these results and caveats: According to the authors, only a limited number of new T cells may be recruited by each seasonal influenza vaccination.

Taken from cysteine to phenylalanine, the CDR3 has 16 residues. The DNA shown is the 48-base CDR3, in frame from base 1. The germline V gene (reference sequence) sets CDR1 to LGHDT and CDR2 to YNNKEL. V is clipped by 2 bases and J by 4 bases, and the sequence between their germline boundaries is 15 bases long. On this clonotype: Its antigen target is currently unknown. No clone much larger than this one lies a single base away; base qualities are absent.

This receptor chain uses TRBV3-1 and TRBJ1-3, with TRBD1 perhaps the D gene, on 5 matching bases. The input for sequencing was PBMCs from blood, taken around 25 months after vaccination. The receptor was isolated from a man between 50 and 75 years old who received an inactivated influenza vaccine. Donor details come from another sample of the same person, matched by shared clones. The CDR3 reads CASSQPLTGGGNTIYF. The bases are TGTGCCAGCAGCCAACCCCTCACTGGGGGGGGAAACACCATATATTTT.